This T cell receptor (beta chain) was documented in a study of blood T cell repertoires in COVID-19. Study background: PBMCs, B-cell-depleted T cells, or T cells were the source of the cDNA or gDNA that made up the material.

V lost 4 bases to trimming and J lost 5 bases; unmatched junction nucleotides: 6. This CDR3 spans 15 amino acids. Germline assignment: CDR1 SNHLY and CDR2 FYNNEI. Patients of the Seattle cohort, enrolled during active infection, were followed longitudinally. Under the authors' procedure: Reference gene primers were amplified, and this amplification served to estimate nucleated cell counts. Using immunoSEQ multiplex PCR, the repertoire was profiled, and TCRdb retains in-frame clones only, with some absent. The DNA gave D and trimming, while V, J and clone size come from that table. The table includes 400,000 or so clones, 85% to 90% detected once.

The chain couples TRBV2 to TRBJ2-3; 10 bases match TRBD2. Sequencing input: peripheral blood. The receptor was derived from a man aged 18 to 30 with COVID-19, enrolled during active disease. CDR3 protein: CASSALAGVVDTQYF. The CDR3 coding sequence is TGTGCCAGCAGTGCGCTAGCGGGGGTGGTAGATACGCAGTATTTT. Looking up the rest from reference TRBV2 and TRBJ2-3 gives the full variable domain: EPEVTQTPSHQVTQMGQEVILRCVPISNHLYFYWYRQILGQKVEFLVSFYNNEISEKSEIFDDQFSVERPDGSNFTLKIRSTKLEDSAMYFCASSALAGVVDTQYFGPGTRLTVL.